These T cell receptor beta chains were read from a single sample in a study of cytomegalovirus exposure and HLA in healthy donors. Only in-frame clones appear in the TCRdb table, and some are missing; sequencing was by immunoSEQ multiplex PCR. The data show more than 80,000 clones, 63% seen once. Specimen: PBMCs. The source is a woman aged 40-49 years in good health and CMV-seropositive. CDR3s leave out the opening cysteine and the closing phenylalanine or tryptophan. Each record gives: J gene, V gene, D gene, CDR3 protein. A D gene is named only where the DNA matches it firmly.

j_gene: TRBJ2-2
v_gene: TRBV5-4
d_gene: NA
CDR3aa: ASSLSAGLGELF

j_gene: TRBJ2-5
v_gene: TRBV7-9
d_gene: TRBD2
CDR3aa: ASSLAAGGGETQY

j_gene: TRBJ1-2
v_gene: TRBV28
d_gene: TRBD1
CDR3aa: ASSSDRGVAYGYT

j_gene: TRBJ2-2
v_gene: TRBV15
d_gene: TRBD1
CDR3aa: ATSRDAQGVAGELF

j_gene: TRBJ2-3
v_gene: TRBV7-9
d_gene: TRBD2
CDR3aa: ASSLRLAGVEADTQY

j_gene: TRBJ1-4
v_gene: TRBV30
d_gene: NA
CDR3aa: AWSEGGGREKLF

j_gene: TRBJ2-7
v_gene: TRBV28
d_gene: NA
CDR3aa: ASRGVTYEQY

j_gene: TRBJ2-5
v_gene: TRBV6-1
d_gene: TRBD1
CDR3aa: ASNQTPTGEETQY

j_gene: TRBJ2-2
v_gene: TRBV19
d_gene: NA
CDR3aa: ASRLGAGDNTGELF

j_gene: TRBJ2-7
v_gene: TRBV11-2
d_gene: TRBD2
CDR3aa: ASSLALAGAYEQY

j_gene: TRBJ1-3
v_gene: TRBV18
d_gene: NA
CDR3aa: ASSPNEHSGNTIY

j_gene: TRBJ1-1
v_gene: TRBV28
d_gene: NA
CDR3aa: ASNALGQGTTEAF

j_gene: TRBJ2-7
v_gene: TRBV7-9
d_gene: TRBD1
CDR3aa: ASSTGAQGDDEQY

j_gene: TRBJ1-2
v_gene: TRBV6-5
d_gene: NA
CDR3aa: ATLLQGGYT

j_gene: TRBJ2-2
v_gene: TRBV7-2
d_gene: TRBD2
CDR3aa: ASSPRTSGNTGELF

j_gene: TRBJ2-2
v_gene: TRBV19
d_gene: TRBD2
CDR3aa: ASSTYGSGTYTGELF

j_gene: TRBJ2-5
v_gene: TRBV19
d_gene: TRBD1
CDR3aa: ASSISGTGDETQY

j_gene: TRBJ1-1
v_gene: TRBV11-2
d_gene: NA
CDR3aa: ASRPSLSTEAF

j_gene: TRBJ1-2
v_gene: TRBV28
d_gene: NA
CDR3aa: ASSFGGQYGYT

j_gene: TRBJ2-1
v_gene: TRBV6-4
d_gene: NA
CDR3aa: ASSEDIRGEQF

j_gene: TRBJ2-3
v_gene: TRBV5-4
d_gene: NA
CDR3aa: ASSFRGSTDTQY

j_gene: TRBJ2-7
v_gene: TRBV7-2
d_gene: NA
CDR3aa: ASSPRYPRQY

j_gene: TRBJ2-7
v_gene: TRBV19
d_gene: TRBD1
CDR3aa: ASSPNRGLYEQY

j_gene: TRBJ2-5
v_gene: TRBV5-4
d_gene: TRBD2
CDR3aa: ASSASSGSTRETQY

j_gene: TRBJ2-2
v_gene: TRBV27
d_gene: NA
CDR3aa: ASREMTGTGELF

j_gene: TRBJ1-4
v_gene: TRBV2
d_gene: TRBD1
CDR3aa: ASSKNQGATNEKLF

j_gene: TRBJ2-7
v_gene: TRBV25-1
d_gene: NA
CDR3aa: ASSRAYEQY

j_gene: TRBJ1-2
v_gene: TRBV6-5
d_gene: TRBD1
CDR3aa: ASSYRDRGGYT

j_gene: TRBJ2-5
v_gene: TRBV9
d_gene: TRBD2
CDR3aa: ASSESGRAVETQY

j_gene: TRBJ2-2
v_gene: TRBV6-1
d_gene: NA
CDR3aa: ASSDPTRNTGELF

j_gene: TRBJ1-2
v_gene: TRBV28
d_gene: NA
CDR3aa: ASSLLAGSNYGYT

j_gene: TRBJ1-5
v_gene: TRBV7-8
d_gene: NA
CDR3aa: ASSPRPGSVV

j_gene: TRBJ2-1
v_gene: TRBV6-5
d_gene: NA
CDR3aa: ASSSTRDYNEQF

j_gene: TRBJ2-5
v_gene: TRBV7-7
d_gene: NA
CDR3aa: ASSRTRSLQETQY

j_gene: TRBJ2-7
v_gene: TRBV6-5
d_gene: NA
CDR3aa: ASTRGRAYEQY

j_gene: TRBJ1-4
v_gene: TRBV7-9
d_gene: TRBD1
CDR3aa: ASSLGTGGGKLF

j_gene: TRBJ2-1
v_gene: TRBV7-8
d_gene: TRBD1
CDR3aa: ASSPARDRVFTEQF

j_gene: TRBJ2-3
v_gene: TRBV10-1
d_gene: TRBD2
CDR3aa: ASSEFQAGESDTQY

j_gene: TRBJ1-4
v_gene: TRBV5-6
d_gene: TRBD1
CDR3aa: ASSGTGTNEKLF

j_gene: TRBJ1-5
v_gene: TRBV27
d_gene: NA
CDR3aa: ASSLSFHSNQPQH

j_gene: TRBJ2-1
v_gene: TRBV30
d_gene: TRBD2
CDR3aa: AWINPSSGKYNEQF

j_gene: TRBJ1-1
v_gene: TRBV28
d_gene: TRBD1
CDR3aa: ASSPAGTGYTEAF

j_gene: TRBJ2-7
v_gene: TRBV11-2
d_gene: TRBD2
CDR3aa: ASRSLDSGRMNEQY

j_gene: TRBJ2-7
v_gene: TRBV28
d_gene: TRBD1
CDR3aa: ASCIGAGGEYEQY

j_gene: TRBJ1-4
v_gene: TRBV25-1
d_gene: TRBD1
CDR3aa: ASSTPGQGNEKLF

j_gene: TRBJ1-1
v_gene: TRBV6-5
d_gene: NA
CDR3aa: ASSSDYEAF

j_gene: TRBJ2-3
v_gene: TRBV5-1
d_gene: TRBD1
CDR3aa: ASSQGQGSTDTQY

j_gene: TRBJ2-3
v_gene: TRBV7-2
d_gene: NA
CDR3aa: ASSSTYTDTQY